The 4 T cell receptor beta chains below all came from one sample that was sequenced in a study of cytomegalovirus exposure and HLA in healthy donors. This PCR relied on a set of 60 Vbeta primers and 13 Jbeta primers. Sequencing used immunoSEQ multiplex PCR; TCRdb keeps in-frame clones, though not all of them. The data hold under 200,000 clones, with over 65% observed a single time. The sample comprised PBMCs. The receptors were sampled from a man in his forties or fifties in good health and CMV-seropositive.

V usage is TRBV5-1 and J usage is TRBJ2-5, with a weak D call TRBD1 (5 bases). Germline V gene data show CDR1 as SGHRS and CDR2 as YFSETQ. Trimming took 1 base from V and 4 from J, leaving 17 bases between them. CDR3 length: 16 amino acids. The DNA for the CDR3 is TGCGCCAGCAGCTTGTATGGGGTGGGGCTGGGAGAGACCCAGTACTTC. This sequence encodes CASSLYGVGLGETQYF.

This chain uses TRBV28 with TRBJ2-7, with 9 bases aligning to TRBD1. With V trimmed by 5 bases and J by 4 bases, 6 bases remained unmatched. Germline V gene sequence: CDR1 MDHEN, CDR2 SYDVKM. CDR3 length equals 14 residues. The CDR3 region is CASSLGQGGYEQYF. CDR3 DNA sequence: TGTGCCAGCAGTCTGGGACAGGGTGGTTACGAGCAGTACTTC.

The chain joins TRBV12-5 to TRBJ2-1, with 7 bases lining up with TRBD2. Germline CDR1 reads LGHNT; CDR2 reads FRNRAP. Trimming removed 1 base from V and 0 bases from J; junction bases left unmatched: 9. The CDR3 runs to 18 residues. CDR3 coding DNA: TGTGCTAGTGGTTTGGGGTCCCTAACTAGCGACTCCTACAATGAGCAGTTCTTC. As protein: CASGLGSLTSDSYNEQFF.

The rearrangement links TRBV7-3 to TRBJ2-1, with TRBD2 identical over 7 bases. Germline CDR1 reads SGHTA; CDR2 reads FQGTGA. The length of the CDR3 is 13 residues. The junction had 4 bases not matched to a gene; V was cut back by 8 bases and J by 3 bases. This CDR3 is CASSWGGYNEQFF. The CDR3 DNA is TGTGCCAGCTCCTGGGGGGGCTACAATGAGCAGTTCTTC.